These T cell receptor beta chains were read from a single sample in a study of metastatic and nonmetastatic thyroid tumors. TCRdb re-called the PCR reads via MiXCR. The sample has some 21,000 clones; 20% to 25% are singletons. The source material was tumor tissue. These receptors came from a female donor with papillary thyroid cancer or a benign thyroid nodule (not recorded which). Some clones in this sample may be carry-over from other donors' samples. CDR3s leave out the opening cysteine and the closing phenylalanine or tryptophan. A D gene is named only where the DNA matches it firmly.

TRBD2	TRBV20-1	TRBJ2-7	13	SAFRPGTSRYEQY
TRBD1	TRBV6-1	TRBJ2-7	13	ASSLTRDRLKKQY
TRBD1	TRBV28	TRBJ2-2	12	ASSLNRGTGELF
TRBD2	TRBV20-1	TRBJ2-7	11	SAESGSSYEQY
TRBD1	TRBV7-6	TRBJ1-1	14	ASSSQGAGMNTEAF
-	TRBV4-1	TRBJ1-3	13	ASSQDEQGRRGIY
TRBD1	TRBV6-2/TRBV6-3	TRBJ2-7	13	ASSYPDRARYEQY
-	TRBV7-8	TRBJ2-1	10	ASSLPPGEQF
TRBD1	TRBV13	TRBJ1-6	17	ASSGDRGWLRHYNSPLH
-	TRBV20-1	TRBJ1-1	11	SAFMGPGTEAF
-	TRBV30	TRBJ2-7	13	AWSLSWPFSYEQY
-	TRBV15	TRBJ2-5	10	ATSRDVGPRH
TRBD2	TRBV5-1	TRBJ2-7	14	ASSLGVSGSVYEQY
TRBD2	TRBV11-2	TRBJ2-7	15	ASSSGLAGGPAGEQY
-	TRBV20-1	TRBJ2-1	10	SAYSDYNEQF
TRBD1	TRBV11-2	TRBJ2-7	12	ASNLQGASYEQY
-	TRBV9	TRBJ2-2	15	ASSVGDARGNTGELF
-	TRBV25-1	TRBJ2-7	12	ASSESGSSSEQY
-	TRBV12-3/TRBV12-4	TRBJ2-1	15	ASSLAGSRRSYNEQF
-	TRBV6-1	TRBJ2-7	10	ASSPVGLEQY
-	TRBV5-1	TRBJ1-5	12	ASSPEPRNQPQH
TRBD2	TRBV7-9	TRBJ2-1	12	ASILAGPYNEQF
-	TRBV20-1	TRBJ1-5	12	SVRNRDLWQPQH
TRBD1	TRBV11-2	TRBJ2-2	14	ASSYLRDRGTGELF
TRBD2	TRBV5-1	TRBJ2-3	14	ASSFKGGLAGDTQY
TRBD2	TRBV11-2	TRBJ2-7	15	ASSTIRTSGPSYEQY
TRBD2	TRBV4-2	TRBJ2-1	17	ASSPMGLAGEVNANEQF
-	TRBV9	TRBJ1-5	15	ASSVDGRPYSNQPQH
-	TRBV12-3/TRBV12-4	TRBJ2-1	12	ASSLAGGRNEQF
-	TRBV15	TRBJ2-7	13	ATSRDEAGHYEQY
TRBD2	TRBV6-1	TRBJ2-1	13	ASTERLAGSNEQF
-	TRBV5-1	TRBJ1-5	14	ASSLGEGWENQPQH
TRBD2	TRBV28	TRBJ2-5	12	ASSPGLDVETQY
TRBD1	TRBV7-9	TRBJ2-5	13	ASSRAGTGRPTQY
-	TRBV5-1	TRBJ1-3	12	ASSEGRAGNTIY
-	TRBV7-8	TRBJ1-5	14	ASSLTFRQGSQPQH
TRBD1	TRBV12-3/TRBV12-4	TRBJ1-1	14	ASSDSGGDRISEAF
-	TRBV5-1	TRBJ2-1	11	ASSFERGNEQF
TRBD1	TRBV11-2	TRBJ2-3	13	ASSTDRGREDTQY
-	TRBV5-4	TRBJ1-4	14	ASSSKLGASNEKLF